These T cell receptor beta chains were read from a single sample in a study of identical twins. Via MiXCR, TCRdb re-called the 5' RACE reads, giving one row per CDR3 protein. The sample carries about 210,000 distinct CDR3 sequences, less than 9.5% recorded once. The sequencing sample was made of memory (CD45RO+) T cells sorted from blood. These receptor sequences come from a woman in her late teens or twenties in good health. Each CDR3 is given with its conserved first and last residue. Fields, in order: clone size, V gene, J gene, CDR3 protein. Clone size is not always given. Where it is, it says once, few, many or a class for expanded clones.

clone_size: NA; v_call: TRBV20-1; j_call: TRBJ2-5; cdr3_aa: CSVGREGETQYF
clone_size: many; v_call: TRBV6-1; j_call: TRBJ2-2; cdr3_aa: CASQDYNTGELFF
clone_size: NA; v_call: TRBV7-2; j_call: TRBJ2-1; cdr3_aa: CASSRAGGTYNEQFF
clone_size: NA; v_call: TRBV7-9; j_call: TRBJ2-3; cdr3_aa: CASSSGTSGGTQYF
clone_size: few; v_call: TRBV5-1; j_call: TRBJ2-5; cdr3_aa: CASSPSSGFEETQYF
clone_size: NA; v_call: TRBV29-1; j_call: TRBJ2-1; cdr3_aa: CSVETSGIGNEQFF
clone_size: NA; v_call: TRBV2; j_call: TRBJ2-5; cdr3_aa: CASSVSETQYF
clone_size: few; v_call: TRBV19; j_call: TRBJ2-3; cdr3_aa: CASKIGRETDTQYF
clone_size: few; v_call: TRBV6-4; j_call: TRBJ2-3; cdr3_aa: CASSDKGTTDKQYF
clone_size: many; v_call: TRBV12-3/TRBV12-4; j_call: TRBJ2-3; cdr3_aa: CASSSVRPSSTDTQYF
clone_size: NA; v_call: TRBV5-4; j_call: TRBJ2-5; cdr3_aa: CASSFPTGLDQETQYF
clone_size: few; v_call: TRBV5-6; j_call: TRBJ1-1; cdr3_aa: CASSLADRITEAFF
clone_size: few; v_call: TRBV19; j_call: TRBJ2-4; cdr3_aa: CASSRTGSDIQYF
clone_size: medium-sized; v_call: TRBV4-3; j_call: TRBJ2-1; cdr3_aa: CASSQAGGEEPYNEQFF
clone_size: few; v_call: TRBV11-3; j_call: TRBJ2-2; cdr3_aa: CASSRRPATGELFF
clone_size: few; v_call: TRBV4-3; j_call: TRBJ2-7; cdr3_aa: CASSPWRNSYEQYF
clone_size: NA; v_call: TRBV6-1; j_call: TRBJ2-1; cdr3_aa: CASARGAGGVYNEQFF
clone_size: few; v_call: TRBV6-2/TRBV6-3; j_call: TRBJ1-1; cdr3_aa: CASSYRDGVIMNTEAFF
clone_size: few; v_call: TRBV5-1; j_call: TRBJ1-1; cdr3_aa: CASSVLAAGNTEAFF
clone_size: few; v_call: TRBV6-1; j_call: TRBJ2-6; cdr3_aa: CASSSPNSYSGANVLTF
clone_size: many; v_call: TRBV10-3; j_call: TRBJ2-7; cdr3_aa: CATGTGTYEQYF
clone_size: few; v_call: TRBV5-6; j_call: TRBJ2-1; cdr3_aa: CASSLMNADEQFF
clone_size: many; v_call: TRBV28; j_call: TRBJ1-2; cdr3_aa: CASTFQGARNYGYTF
clone_size: few; v_call: TRBV4-2; j_call: TRBJ2-6; cdr3_aa: CASSQDLPGGRSGANVLTF
clone_size: NA; v_call: TRBV7-2; j_call: TRBJ2-7; cdr3_aa: CASSLVLAGDREQYF